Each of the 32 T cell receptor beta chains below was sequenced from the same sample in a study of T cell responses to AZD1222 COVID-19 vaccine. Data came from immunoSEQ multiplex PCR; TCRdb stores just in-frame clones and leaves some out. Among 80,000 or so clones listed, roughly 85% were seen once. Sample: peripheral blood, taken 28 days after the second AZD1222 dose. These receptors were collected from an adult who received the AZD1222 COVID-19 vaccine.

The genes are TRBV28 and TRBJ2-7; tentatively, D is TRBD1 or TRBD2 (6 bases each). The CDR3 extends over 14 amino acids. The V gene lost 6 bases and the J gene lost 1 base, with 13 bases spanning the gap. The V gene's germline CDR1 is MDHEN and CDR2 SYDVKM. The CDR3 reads CASSLRGRSYEQYF. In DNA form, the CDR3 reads TGTGCCAGCAGCCTTCGGGGGCGTTCCTACGAGCAGTACTTC.

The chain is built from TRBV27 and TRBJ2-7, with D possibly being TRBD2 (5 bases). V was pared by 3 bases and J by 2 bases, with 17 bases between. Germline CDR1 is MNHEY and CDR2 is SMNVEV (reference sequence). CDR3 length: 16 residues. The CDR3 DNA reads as TGTGCCAGCAGTTTGGGTGAGGGATCCCCGACCTACGAGCAGTACTTC. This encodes CASSLGEGSPTYEQYF.

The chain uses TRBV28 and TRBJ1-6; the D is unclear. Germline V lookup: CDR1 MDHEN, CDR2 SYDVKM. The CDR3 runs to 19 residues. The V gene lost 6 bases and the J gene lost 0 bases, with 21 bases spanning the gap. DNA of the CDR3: TGTGCCAGCAGACCCATAGCGGCAGCTGGACCCTCCTATAATTCACCCCTCCACTTT. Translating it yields CASRPIAAAGPSYNSPLHF.

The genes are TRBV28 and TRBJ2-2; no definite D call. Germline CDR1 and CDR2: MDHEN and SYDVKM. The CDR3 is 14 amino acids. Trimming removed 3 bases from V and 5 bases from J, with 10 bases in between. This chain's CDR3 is CASSLRLETGELFF. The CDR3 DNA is TGTGCCAGCAGTTTGCGGCTCGAGACCGGGGAGCTGTTTTTT.

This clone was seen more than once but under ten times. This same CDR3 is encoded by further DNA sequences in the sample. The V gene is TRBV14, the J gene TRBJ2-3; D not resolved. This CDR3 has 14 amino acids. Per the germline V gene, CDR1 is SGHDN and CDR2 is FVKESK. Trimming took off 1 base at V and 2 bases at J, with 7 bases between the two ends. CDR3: CASSQGRHTDTQYF. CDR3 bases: TGTGCCAGCAGCCAAGGTCGCCACACAGATACGCAGTATTTT.

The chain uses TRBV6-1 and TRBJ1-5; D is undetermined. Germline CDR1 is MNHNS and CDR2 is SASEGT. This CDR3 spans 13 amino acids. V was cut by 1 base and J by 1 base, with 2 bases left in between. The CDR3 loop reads CASSEESNQPQHF. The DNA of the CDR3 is TGTGCCAGCAGTGAAGAGAGCAATCAGCCCCAGCATTTT.

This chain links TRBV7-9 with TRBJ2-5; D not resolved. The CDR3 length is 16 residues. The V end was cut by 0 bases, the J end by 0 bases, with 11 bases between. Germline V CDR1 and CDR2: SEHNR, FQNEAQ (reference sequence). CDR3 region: CASSLASANHQETQYF. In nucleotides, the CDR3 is TGTGCCAGCAGCTTAGCGTCAGCCAACCACCAAGAGACCCAGTACTTC.

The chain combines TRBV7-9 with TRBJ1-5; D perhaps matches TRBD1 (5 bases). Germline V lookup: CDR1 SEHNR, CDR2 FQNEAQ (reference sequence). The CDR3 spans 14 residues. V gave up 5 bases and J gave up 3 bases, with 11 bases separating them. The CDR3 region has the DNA TGTGCCAGCAGCCACCGGGGGGACAATCAGCCCCAGCATTTT. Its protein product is CASSHRGDNQPQHF.

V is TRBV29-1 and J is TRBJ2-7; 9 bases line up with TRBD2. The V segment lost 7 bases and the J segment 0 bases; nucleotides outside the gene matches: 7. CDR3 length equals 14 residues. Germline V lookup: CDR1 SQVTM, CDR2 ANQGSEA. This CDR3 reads CSALISGGSYEQYF. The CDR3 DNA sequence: TGCAGCGCCCTCATTAGCGGGGGCTCCTACGAGCAGTACTTC.

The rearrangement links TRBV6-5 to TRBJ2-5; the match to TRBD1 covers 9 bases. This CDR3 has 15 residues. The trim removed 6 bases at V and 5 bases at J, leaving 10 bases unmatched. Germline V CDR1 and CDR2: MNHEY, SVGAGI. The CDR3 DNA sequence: TGTGCCAGCAGGACACCGGGACAGGGAGTGGAGACCCAGTACTTC. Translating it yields CASRTPGQGVETQYF.

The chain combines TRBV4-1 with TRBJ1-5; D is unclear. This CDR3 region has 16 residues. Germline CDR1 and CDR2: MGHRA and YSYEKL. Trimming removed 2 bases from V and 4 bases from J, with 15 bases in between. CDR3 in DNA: TGCGCCAGCAGCCAATTAACGGCAGCTCCTAATCAGCCCCAGCATTTT. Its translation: CASSQLTAAPNQPQHF.

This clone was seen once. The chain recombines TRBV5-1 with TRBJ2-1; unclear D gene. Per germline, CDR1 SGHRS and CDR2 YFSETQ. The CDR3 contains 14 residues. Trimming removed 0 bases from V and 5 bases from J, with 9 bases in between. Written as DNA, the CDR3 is TGCGCCAGCAGCTTGGAGGGCGCGAACAATGAGCAGTTCTTC. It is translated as CASSLEGANNEQFF.

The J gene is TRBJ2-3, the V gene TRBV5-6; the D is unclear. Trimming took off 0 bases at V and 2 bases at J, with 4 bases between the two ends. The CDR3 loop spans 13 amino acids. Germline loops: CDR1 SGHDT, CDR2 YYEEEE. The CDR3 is CASSLGPTDTQYF. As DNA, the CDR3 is TGTGCCAGCAGCTTGGGGCCCACAGATACGCAGTATTTT. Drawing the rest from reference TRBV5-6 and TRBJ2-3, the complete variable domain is DAGVTQSPTHLIKTRGQQVTLRCSPKSGHDTVSWYQQALGQGPQFIFQYYEEEERQRGNFPDRFSGHQFPNYSSELNVNALLLGDSALYLCASSLGPTDTQYFGPGTRLTVL.

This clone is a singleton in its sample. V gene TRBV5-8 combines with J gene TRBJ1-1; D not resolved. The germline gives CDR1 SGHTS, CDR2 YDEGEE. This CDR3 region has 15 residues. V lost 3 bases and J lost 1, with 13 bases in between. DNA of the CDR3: TGTGCCAGCAGCTCCCCTTTTATTGGGAACACTGAAGCTTTCTTT. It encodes CASSSPFIGNTEAFF.

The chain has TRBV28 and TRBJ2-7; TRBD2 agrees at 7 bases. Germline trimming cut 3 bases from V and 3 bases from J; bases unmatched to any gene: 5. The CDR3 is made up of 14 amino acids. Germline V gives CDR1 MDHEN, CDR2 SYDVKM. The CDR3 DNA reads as TGTGCCAGCAGTTTGGTGGGGGGGTTCTACGAGCAGTACTTC. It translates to CASSLVGGFYEQYF.

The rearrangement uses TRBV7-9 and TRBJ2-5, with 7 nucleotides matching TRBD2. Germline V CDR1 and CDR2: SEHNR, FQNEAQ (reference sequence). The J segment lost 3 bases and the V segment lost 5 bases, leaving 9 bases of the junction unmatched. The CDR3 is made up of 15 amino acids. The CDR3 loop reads CASSPRTRGKETQYF. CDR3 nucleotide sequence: TGTGCCAGCAGCCCGCGGACTAGAGGAAAAGAGACCCAGTACTTC.

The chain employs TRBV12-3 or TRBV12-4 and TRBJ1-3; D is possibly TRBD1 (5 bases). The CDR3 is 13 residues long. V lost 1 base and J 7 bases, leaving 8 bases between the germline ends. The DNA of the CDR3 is TGTGCCAGCAGTTTAGGGGGCGCGAACACCATATATTTT. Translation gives CASSLGGANTIYF.

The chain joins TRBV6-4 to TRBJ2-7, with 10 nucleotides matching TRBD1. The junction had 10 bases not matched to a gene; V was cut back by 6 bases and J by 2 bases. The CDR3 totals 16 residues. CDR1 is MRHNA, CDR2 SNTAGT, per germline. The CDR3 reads CASSKTSGTGAYEQYF. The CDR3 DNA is TGTGCCAGCAGCAAGACCTCCGGGACAGGGGCCTACGAGCAGTACTTC.

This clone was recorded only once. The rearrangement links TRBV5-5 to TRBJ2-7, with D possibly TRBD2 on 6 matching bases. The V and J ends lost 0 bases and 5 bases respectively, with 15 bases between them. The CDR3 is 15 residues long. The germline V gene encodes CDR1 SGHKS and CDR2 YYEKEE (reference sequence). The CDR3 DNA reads TGTGCCAGCAGCTTGGCGGCGGGGAAAGGCCACGAGCAGTACTTC. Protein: CASSLAAGKGHEQYF. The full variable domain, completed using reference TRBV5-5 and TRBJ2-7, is DAGVTQSPTHLIKTRGQQVTLRCSPISGHKSVSWYQQVLGQGPQFIFQYYEKEERGRGNFPDRFSARQFPNYSSELNVNALLLGDSALYLCASSLAAGKGHEQYFGPGTRLTVT.

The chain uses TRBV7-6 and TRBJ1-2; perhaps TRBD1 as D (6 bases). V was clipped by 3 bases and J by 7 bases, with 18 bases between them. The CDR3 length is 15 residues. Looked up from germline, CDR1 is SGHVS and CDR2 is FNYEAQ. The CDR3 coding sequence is TGTGCCAGCAGCTTGGCCGCGGGGGGCGTAGGTGGCTACACCTTC. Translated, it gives CASSLAAGGVGGYTF.

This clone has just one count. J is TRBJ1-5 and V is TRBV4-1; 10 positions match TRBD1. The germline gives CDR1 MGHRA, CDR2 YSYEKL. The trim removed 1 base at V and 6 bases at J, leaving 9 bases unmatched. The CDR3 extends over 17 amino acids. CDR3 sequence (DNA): TGCGCCAGCAGCCAAGTACTGGGACAGGGGAGGTTTCAGCCCCAGCATTTT. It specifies CASSQVLGQGRFQPQHF.

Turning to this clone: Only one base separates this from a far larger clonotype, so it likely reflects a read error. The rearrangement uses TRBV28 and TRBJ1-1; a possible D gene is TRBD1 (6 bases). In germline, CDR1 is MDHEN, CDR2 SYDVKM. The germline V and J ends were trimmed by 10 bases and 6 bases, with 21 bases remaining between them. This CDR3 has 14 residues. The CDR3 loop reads CAIRGGAGYAEAFF. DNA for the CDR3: TGTGCCATCCGGGGGGGCGCGGGGTACGCTGAAGCTTTCTTT.

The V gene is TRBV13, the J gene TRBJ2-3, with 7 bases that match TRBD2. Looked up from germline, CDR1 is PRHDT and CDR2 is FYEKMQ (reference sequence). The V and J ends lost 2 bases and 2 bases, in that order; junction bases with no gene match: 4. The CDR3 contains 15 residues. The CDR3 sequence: CASSLPRGTTDTQYF. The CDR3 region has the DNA TGTGCCAGCAGCTTACCGCGGGGGACCACAGATACGCAGTATTTT.

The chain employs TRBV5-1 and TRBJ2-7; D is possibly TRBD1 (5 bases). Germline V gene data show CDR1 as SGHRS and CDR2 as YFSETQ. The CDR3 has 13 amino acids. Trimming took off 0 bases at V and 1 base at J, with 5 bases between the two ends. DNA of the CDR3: TGCGCCAGCAGCTTGGGACAGTCCTACGAGCAGTACTTC. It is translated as CASSLGQSYEQYF.

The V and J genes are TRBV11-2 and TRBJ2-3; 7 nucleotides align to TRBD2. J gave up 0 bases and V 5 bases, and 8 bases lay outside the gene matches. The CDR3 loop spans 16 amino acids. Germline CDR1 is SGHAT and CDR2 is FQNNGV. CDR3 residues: CASSGSAGYSTDTQYF. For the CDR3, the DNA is TGTGCCAGCAGCGGATCAGCGGGGTACAGCACAGATACGCAGTATTTT.

This CDR3 is CASSYLVGLKGVGNEQFF. DNA of the CDR3: TGTGCCAGCAGCTACTTGGTGGGCTTGAAGGGGGTAGGCAATGAGCAGTTCTTC. The chain links TRBV14 to TRBJ2-1; D is possibly TRBD1 (6 bases). With 5 bases removed from V and 6 bases from J, the gap between germline ends came to 26 bases. The CDR3 contains 18 residues. Germline lookup yields CDR1 SGHDN and CDR2 FVKESK.

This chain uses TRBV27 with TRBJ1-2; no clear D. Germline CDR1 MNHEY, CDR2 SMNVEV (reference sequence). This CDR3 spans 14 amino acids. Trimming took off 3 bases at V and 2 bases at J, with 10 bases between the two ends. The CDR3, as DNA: TGTGCCAGCAGTTTGGGTCGAAACAACTATGGCTACACCTTC. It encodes CASSLGRNNYGYTF.

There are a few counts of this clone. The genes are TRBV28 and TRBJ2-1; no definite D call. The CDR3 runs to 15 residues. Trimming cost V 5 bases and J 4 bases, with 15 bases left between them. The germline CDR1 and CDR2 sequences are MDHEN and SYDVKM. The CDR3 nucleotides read TGTGCCAGCAGTACCCAGGACGGGTCTTACAATGAGCAGTTCTTC. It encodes CASSTQDGSYNEQFF.

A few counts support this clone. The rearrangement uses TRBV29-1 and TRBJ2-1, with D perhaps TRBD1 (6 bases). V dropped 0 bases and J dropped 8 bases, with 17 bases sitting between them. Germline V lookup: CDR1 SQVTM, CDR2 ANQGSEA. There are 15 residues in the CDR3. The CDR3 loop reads CSVEEGAGTFDEQFF. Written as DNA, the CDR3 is TGCAGCGTTGAAGAAGGGGCCGGGACATTCGATGAGCAGTTCTTC.

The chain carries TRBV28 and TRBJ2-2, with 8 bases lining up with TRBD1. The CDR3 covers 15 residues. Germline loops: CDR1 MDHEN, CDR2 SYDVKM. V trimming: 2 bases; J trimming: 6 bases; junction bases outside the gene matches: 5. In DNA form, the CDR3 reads TGTGCCAGCAGTTTAATAGGACAGGGAGCCGGGGAGCTGTTTTTT. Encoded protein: CASSLIGQGAGELFF.

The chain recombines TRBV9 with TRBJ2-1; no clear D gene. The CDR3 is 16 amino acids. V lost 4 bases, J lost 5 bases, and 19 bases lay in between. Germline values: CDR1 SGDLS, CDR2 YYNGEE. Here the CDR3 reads CASSLTSFGLNNEQFF. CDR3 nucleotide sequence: TGTGCCAGCAGCCTGACATCCTTCGGGTTAAACAATGAGCAGTTCTTC. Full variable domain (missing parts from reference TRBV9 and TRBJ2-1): DSGVTQTPKHLITATGQRVTLRCSPRSGDLSVYWYQQSLDQGLQFLIQYYNGEERAKGNILERFSAQQFPDLHSELNLSSLELGDSALYFCASSLTSFGLNNEQFFGPGTRLTVL.

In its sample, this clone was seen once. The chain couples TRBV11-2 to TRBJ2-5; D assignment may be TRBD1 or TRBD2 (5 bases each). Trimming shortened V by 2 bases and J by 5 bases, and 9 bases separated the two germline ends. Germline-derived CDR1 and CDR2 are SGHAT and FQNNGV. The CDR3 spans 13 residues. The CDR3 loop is CASSLSGRETQYF. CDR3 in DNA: TGTGCCAGCAGCTTATCGGGACGGGAGACCCAGTACTTC.